Given below is one T cell receptor beta chain in context. Its antigen is unidentified. The record originates from a study of shared clonotypes between healthy human individuals. Trimming took off 2 bases at V and 2 bases at J, with 27 bases between the two ends. The CDR3 contains 20 residues. Study-level results: When compared with the clonotypes that were shared by all four sorted-subset donors, the non-shared clonotypes turned out to have lower generation probabilities.

CD4+ cells underwent separation, giving CD45RA+ naive and CD45RA-negative memory subsets. At the deep level, the assay was run. Under the authors' procedure: Junction-only immunoSEQ sequences carried no quality scores, so filtering differed. TCRdb keeps only in-frame clones here, not all; method: immunoSEQ multiplex PCR. That table is the source of V, J and clone size, and D and trimming were worked out from the DNA. The table shows roughly 1,000,000 clones, with approximately 78% occurring only once. The source of this sequence is a man in his late teens or twenties in good health. Some clones in this sample may be carry-over from other donors' samples. Sequenced sample: memory CD4+ T cells from PBMCs. Subset here: CD45RA-negative fraction. This rearrangement joins TRBV5-3 to TRBJ2-3, with D perhaps given as TRBD1 or TRBD2 (6 bases each). TRBV5-3 falls under the ORF class, with uncertain function. The CDR3 coding sequence is TGTGCCAGAAGCTTAAACCCGAGTAGGGGGAGGCCCAGATACACAGATACGCAGTATTTT. It yields the protein CARSLNPSRGRPRYTDTQYF.